This T cell receptor (beta chain) was identified during a study of T cell responses to AZD1222 COVID-19 vaccine. Points from the study as a whole: Spike-specific TCR repertoires showed rising breadth and depth after two AZD1222 doses. All repertoire sampling was performed exclusively after the peak T cell response. At study baseline, merely more than 5 AZD1222 recipients were seropositive.

TCRdb's table, derived via immunoSEQ multiplex PCR, lists solely in-frame clones and lacks some. This table holds roughly 150,000 clones, under 95% found once. Germline V gene lookup returns CDR1 GTSNPN and CDR2 SVGIG (reference sequence). The CDR3 runs 13 residues. V lost 0 bases, J lost 8 bases, and 5 bases stayed unmatched. In regard to this clone: Its antigen is as yet unknown.

V gene TRBV30 combines with J gene TRBJ1-2, with TRBD1 matching over 8 bases. This clonotype was sampled from an adult in good health. Sample: peripheral blood, taken on day 0 of AZD1222 vaccination. The CDR3 region is CAWSVQGGGGYTF. In DNA form, the CDR3 reads TGTGCCTGGAGTGTACAGGGGGGAGGGGGCTACACCTTC.